The clone carrying this TCR beta chain has at least ten counts. This sample stems from a study of prognosis after radiotherapy for stage I lung cancer. Germline CDR1 DFQATT, CDR2 SNEGSKA (reference sequence). The CDR3 loop spans 11 amino acids. The V end was cut by 3 bases, the J end by 7 bases, with 9 bases between. It was by two-round multiplex PCR that TCR beta CDR3 was amplified from genomic DNA. Amplification during the initial PCR round employed primers specific to each TRBV and TRBJ gene. TCRdb independently ran MiXCR on the multiplex PCR reads; one entry per CDR3 protein. The sample yields around 63,000 distinct CDR3 sequences, around 27% seen once.

The starting material was PBMCs, obtained before or after stereotactic body radiation therapy (not recorded which). The sequence was obtained from a donor at least 50 years old with non-small cell lung cancer. The rearrangement uses TRBV20-1 and TRBJ1-1; D call uncertain. CDR3: CSASMGSEAFF. CDR3 sequence (DNA): TGCAGTGCTAGTATGGGGAGTGAAGCTTTCTTT.